The clone carrying this TCR beta chain appeared a single time. This record belongs to a study of control samples from healthy donors and cancer patients. Data came from immunoSEQ multiplex PCR; TCRdb stores just in-frame clones and leaves some out. The sample includes about 90,000 clones, over 85% of them seen just once. This CDR3 has 15 amino acids. V gave up 1 base and J gave up 3 bases; unmatched junction bases: 4. Germline CDR1 is SGHTA and CDR2 is FQGNSA. The TCR was taken from a woman aged 25 to 45 in good health. Sequencing used blood. The chain uses TRBV7-2 and TRBJ2-7, with 9 bases fitting TRBD2. CDR3 loop: CASSLGGGGVYEQYF. Written as DNA, the CDR3 is TGTGCCAGCAGCTTAGGGGGCGGGGGGGTCTACGAGCAGTACTTC. Full variable domain (missing parts from reference TRBV7-2 and TRBJ2-7): GAGVSQSPSNKVTEKGKDVELRCDPISGHTALYWYRQSLGQGLEFLIYFQGNSAPDKSGLPSDRFSAERTGGSVSTLTIQRTQQEDSAVYLCASSLGGGGVYEQYFGPGTRLTVT.